Listed below are T cell receptor beta chains from one sample, sequenced in a study of human T cells and chemical hapten exposure. Via MiXCR, TCRdb re-called the RACE reads, giving one row per CDR3 protein. Of some 180,000 distinct CDR3 sequences listed, 20% to 25% are singletons. The sequenced sample was whole blood, obtained in connection with sensitization to the hapten diphenylcyclopropenone (DPC). The receptor source for this set is a woman aged 50 to 65 with alopecia areata. Some clones in this sample may be carry-over from other donors' samples. Each CDR3 is given with its conserved first and last residue. The D gene is left open where the match is weak. Clone size appears in some rows only: once, few, many, or a class for an expanded clone.

d_call,j_call,clone_size,v_call,cdr3_aa,cdr3_nt
TRBD2,TRBJ2-1,-,TRBV5-1,CASSLPSGLYNEQFF,TGCGCCAGCAGCTTACCTAGCGGGCTATACAATGAGCAGTTCTTC
TRBD1,TRBJ1-5,-,TRBV7-2,CASSLDRGRGITPQHF,TGTGCCAGCAGCTTAGACAGGGGGCGAGGGATCACGCCCCAGCATTTT
TRBD2,TRBJ2-5,-,TRBV28,CASSPGRLAGGGQETQYF,TGTGCCAGCAGCCCCGGGCGGCTAGCGGGAGGGGGTCAAGAGACCCAGTACTTC
-,TRBJ1-1,few,TRBV7-9,CASSLEWAWVDTEAFF,TGTGCCAGCAGCTTAGAGTGGGCATGGGTGGACACTGAAGCTTTCTTT
TRBD2,TRBJ2-3,-,TRBV2,CASSDSWERGSTDTQYF,TGTGCCAGCAGTGATTCATGGGAGCGGGGTAGCACAGATACGCAGTATTTT
TRBD1,TRBJ1-1,-,TRBV10-3,CAISRAGQGQENTEAFF,TGTGCCATCAGCCGAGCGGGACAGGGACAGGAGAACACTGAAGCTTTCTTT
-,TRBJ2-4,few,TRBV6-1,CASSESPATPPYIQYF,TGTGCCAGCAGTGAATCCCCGGCCACCCCACCGTACATTCAGTACTTC
TRBD2,TRBJ2-7,many,TRBV7-2,CASSLYGTRSYEQYF,TGTGCCAGCAGCTTATACGGGACTAGATCCTACGAGCAGTACTTC
-,TRBJ2-1,-,TRBV20-1,CSADSVEAGSYNEQFF,TGCAGTGCCGACTCAGTGGAGGCGGGGTCCTACAATGAGCAGTTCTTC
-,TRBJ2-3,-,TRBV7-2,CANSLGSQARSVDTQYF,TGTGCCAACAGCTTAGGTTCACAAGCGAGATCCGTAGATACGCAGTATTTT
-,TRBJ2-6,few,TRBV20-1,CSARDRGSGANVLTF,TGCAGTGCTAGAGACAGGGGCTCGGGGGCCAACGTCCTGACTTTC
-,TRBJ2-5,-,TRBV29-1,CSVGGGAGESQETQYF,TGCAGCGTTGGGGGAGGGGCAGGGGAGAGTCAAGAGACCCAGTACTTC
-,TRBJ2-2,-,TRBV10-1,CASSDQVLGIPSNTGELFF,TGCGCCAGCAGTGATCAAGTGCTAGGGATCCCCTCTAACACCGGGGAGCTGTTTTTT
-,TRBJ1-5,-,TRBV7-2,CASTLDRTANQPQHF,TGTGCCAGCACCCTGGATCGCACAGCCAATCAGCCCCAGCATTTT
-,TRBJ2-3,many,TRBV3-1,CASSQQGLHSDTQYF,TGTGCCAGCAGCCAACAGGGATTACATTCGGATACGCAGTATTTT
-,TRBJ2-7,-,TRBV15,CATSRTPDWSSYEQYF,TGTGCCACCAGCCGGACCCCAGACTGGAGCTCCTACGAGCAGTACTTC
-,TRBJ2-1,-,TRBV10-3,CAIRRGPEDEQFF,TGTGCCATCAGGAGGGGCCCCGAGGATGAGCAGTTCTTC
TRBD2,TRBJ2-5,many,TRBV3-1,CASSLYDAGVQETQYF,TGTGCCAGCAGCCTCTACGACGCGGGAGTCCAAGAGACCCAGTACTTC
-,TRBJ2-7,few,TRBV12-2,CASRLASGVARSYEQYF,TGTGCAAGTCGCTTAGCTTCCGGTGTAGCGCGCTCCTACGAGCAGTACTTC
-,TRBJ2-2,-,TRBV29-1,CSADSANTGELFF,TGCAGCGCGGACAGTGCGAACACCGGGGAGCTGTTTTTT